This T cell receptor (beta chain) was obtained from a study of graft-versus-host responses after intestinal transplantation. Background on the study: The recipients all started with anti-thymocyte globulin induction and then took tacrolimus and steroids for roughly 3 years.

Study-wide findings and caveats: Some GvH clones appeared in ileal mucosa or blood before recipient bone marrow. Within allografts, high graft-versus-host to host-versus-graft clonal ratios were seen among patients with graft-donor T cell macrochimerism. Early declines in HvG clones that occurred post-transplant were associated with peak circulating GvH clone levels.

Intraepithelial and lamina propria lymphocytes were freed from processed graft tissue. Note on this clone: The antigen is unknown.

The table came from immunoSEQ multiplex PCR; TCRdb's copy has only in-frame clones and leaves some out. Of 15,000 to 17,000 clones listed, 70% to 85% are singletons. The source of this sequence is a human patient who received an intestinal transplant, so some T cells may come from the graft donor. The sample in question was ileum tissue, obtained 14 days after transplant.

The CDR3 coding sequence is TGCGCCAGCAGCTTGGAGGGACTAGCGGGATATACGCAGTATTTT. Protein: CASSLEGLAGYTQYF. The chain recombines TRBV5-1 with TRBJ2-3; 13 bases agree with TRBD2. There are 15 residues in the CDR3. V shed 0 bases and J 7 bases; nucleotides not matched to a gene: 2. CDR1 is SGHRS and CDR2 is YFSETQ in the germline V gene.